This T cell receptor beta chain derives from a study of identical twins. General observations from the study: Cross-sectional statistical analysis, not tracking of the same donors, underpinned the conclusions. Twin pairs had excess sharing that was weaker in beta out-of-frame sequences.

CDR1 is LGHDT and CDR2 is YNNKEL in the germline V gene (reference sequence). Unmatched junction bases numbered 9, after V lost 3 bases and J lost 9 bases. The CDR3 consists of 15 residues. In this sample, this clonotype turned up a few times. The antigen is not known. Among all donors, each was a healthy Caucasian. The authors used template switching to add a universal primer site and gave cDNA unique molecular identifiers. One entry per CDR3 protein, called by TCRdb with MiXCR from the 5' RACE reads. The repertoire includes hundreds of thousands of distinct CDR3 sequences, around 6.1% of them detected once, and 1.5% to 2% sits in the top ten.

The chain has TRBV3-1 and TRBJ2-2, with 8 bases fitting TRBD2. Sequencing was done on a sample of naive T cells sorted from blood. The source is a man in his late teens or twenties in good health. The CDR3 protein is CASSQDGTSSRELFF. The CDR3 region has the DNA TGTGCCAGCAGCCAGGATGGGACTAGTAGCCGGGAGCTGTTTTTT. Full variable domain (rest looked up from reference TRBV3-1 and TRBJ2-2): DTAVSQTPKYLVTQMGNDKSIKCEQNLGHDTMYWYKQDSKKFLKIMFSYNNKELIINETVPNRFSPKSPDKAHLNLHINSLELGDSAVYFCASSQDGTSSRELFFGEGSRLTVL.